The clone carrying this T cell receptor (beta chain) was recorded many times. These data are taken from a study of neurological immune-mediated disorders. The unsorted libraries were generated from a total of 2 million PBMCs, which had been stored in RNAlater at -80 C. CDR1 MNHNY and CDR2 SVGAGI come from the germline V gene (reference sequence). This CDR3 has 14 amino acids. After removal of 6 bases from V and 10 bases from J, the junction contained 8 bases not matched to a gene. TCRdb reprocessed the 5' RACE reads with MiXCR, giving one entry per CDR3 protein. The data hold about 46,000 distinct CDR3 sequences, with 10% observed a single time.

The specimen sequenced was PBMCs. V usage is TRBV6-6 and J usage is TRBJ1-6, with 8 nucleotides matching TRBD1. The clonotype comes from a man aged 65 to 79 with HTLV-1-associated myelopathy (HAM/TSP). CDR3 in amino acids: CASSYGQGGSPLHF. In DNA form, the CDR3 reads TGTGCCAGCAGCTACGGACAGGGTGGGTCACCCCTCCACTTT.